This is a list of T cell receptor beta chains from one sample in a study of blood T cell repertoires in COVID-19. Profiled with immunoSEQ multiplex PCR; TCRdb holds only in-frame clones, not every one. The repertoire holds more than 200,000 clones, with 88% as singletons. The sequenced material came from peripheral blood. The receptors were gathered from a woman aged 25 to 39 with COVID-19, enrolled during active disease. CDR3s include the opening cysteine and the closing phenylalanine or tryptophan. Each record gives: clone size, V gene, D gene, J gene, CDR3 protein, CDR3 DNA. A D gene is named only where the DNA matches it firmly. Clone size is not always given. Where it is, it says once, few, many or a class for expanded clones.

size: -; V: TRBV10-3; D: TRBD1; J: TRBJ1-1; CDR3: CAISPGQGTTEAFF; DNA: TGTGCCATCAGTCCGGGACAGGGGACCACTGAAGCTTTCTTT
size: -; V: TRBV7-2; D: TRBD1; J: TRBJ2-1; CDR3: CASSLVADRGDEQFF; DNA: TGTGCCAGCAGCCTAGTAGCCGACAGGGGAGATGAGCAGTTCTTC
size: -; V: TRBV24-1; D: TRBD1; J: TRBJ1-1; CDR3: CATSDPQGPDTEAFF; DNA: TGTGCCACCAGTGATCCACAGGGGCCGGACACTGAAGCTTTCTTT
size: -; V: TRBV28; D: -; J: TRBJ2-7; CDR3: CASSPPGVSYEQYF; DNA: TGTGCCAGCAGTCCTCCAGGGGTCTCCTACGAGCAGTACTTC
size: once; V: TRBV23-1; D: -; J: TRBJ2-2; CDR3: CASSQSGAGELFF; DNA: TGCGCCAGCAGTCAATCCGGGGCCGGGGAGCTGTTTTTT
size: -; V: TRBV15; D: TRBD2; J: TRBJ2-3; CDR3: CATSREAGAFTDTQYF; DNA: TGTGCCACCAGCAGAGAAGCGGGGGCCTTCACAGATACGCAGTATTTT
size: -; V: TRBV19; D: -; J: TRBJ1-5; CDR3: CASSPGVHSNQPQHF; DNA: TGTGCCAGTAGTCCGGGGGTCCATAGCAATCAGCCCCAGCATTTT
size: -; V: TRBV5-4; D: TRBD1; J: TRBJ1-1; CDR3: CASSLGQGASRNTEAFF; DNA: TGTGCCAGCAGCCTGGGACAGGGGGCGAGTAGGAACACTGAAGCTTTCTTT
size: -; V: TRBV9; D: -; J: TRBJ1-4; CDR3: CASSTGTLATNEKLFF; DNA: TGTGCCAGCAGCACCGGGACACTTGCAACTAATGAAAAACTGTTTTTT
size: -; V: TRBV7-2; D: TRBD1; J: TRBJ1-5; CDR3: CASSLGQGGGNQPQHF; DNA: TGTGCCAGCAGCTTAGGACAGGGGGGAGGCAATCAGCCCCAGCATTTT
size: -; V: TRBV18; D: TRBD1; J: TRBJ2-5; CDR3: CASSPGGLTGGHRETQYF; DNA: TGTGCCAGCTCACCGGGAGGTCTTACAGGGGGCCATCGGGAGACCCAGTACTTC
size: once; V: TRBV28; D: TRBD2; J: TRBJ2-2; CDR3: CASSLAGGWNTGELFF; DNA: TGTGCCAGCAGTTTAGCGGGGGGCTGGAACACCGGGGAGCTGTTTTTT
size: -; V: TRBV11-3; D: TRBD1; J: TRBJ2-5; CDR3: CASSQDRGETQYF; DNA: TGTGCCAGCAGCCAGGACAGGGGAGAGACCCAGTACTTC
size: -; V: TRBV20-1; D: -; J: TRBJ2-5; CDR3: CSASPEGGFPETQYF; DNA: TGCAGTGCTAGTCCCGAGGGGGGGTTCCCAGAGACCCAGTACTTC
size: -; V: TRBV28; D: TRBD1; J: TRBJ1-5; CDR3: CASSSPDRGYQPQHF; DNA: TGTGCCAGCAGTTCCCCAGACAGGGGGTACCAGCCCCAGCATTTT
size: -; V: TRBV5-1; D: TRBD1; J: TRBJ1-2; CDR3: CASRQQGHNYGYTF; DNA: TGCGCCAGCAGACAACAGGGGCATAACTATGGCTACACCTTC
size: -; V: TRBV7-2; D: TRBD1; J: TRBJ1-1; CDR3: CASSLRGGQGGTEAFF; DNA: TGTGCCAGCAGCTTAAGGGGTGGGCAGGGGGGTACTGAAGCTTTCTTT
size: -; V: TRBV6-5; D: TRBD1; J: TRBJ1-1; CDR3: CASSLQDRGQAFF; DNA: TGTGCCAGCAGTTTGCAAGACAGGGGACAAGCTTTCTTT
size: -; V: TRBV5-1; D: TRBD1; J: TRBJ2-7; CDR3: CASSLGGQGYDEQYF; DNA: TGCGCCAGCAGCTTGGGTGGACAGGGGTATGACGAGCAGTACTTC